The 25 T cell receptor beta chains below come from one sample, sequenced in a study of T cells in Graves' hyperthyroidism and ophthalmopathy. Amplified TCR beta CDR3 regions derived from RNA transcripts. HTBI primers were the set used in a first-round RT-PCR of the TCR CDR3. One entry per CDR3 protein, called by TCRdb with MiXCR from the multiplex PCR reads. The repertoire has under 300,000 distinct CDR3 sequences, roughly 14% of them found once; the top ten carry less than 15%. Sequenced: blood. The source is a woman between 40 and 55 years old with Graves' hyperthyroidism that later progressed to Graves' ophthalmopathy.

This clonotype was found many times. The chain is built from TRBV11-2 and TRBJ2-7; 10 nucleotides match TRBD2. The CDR3 is 14 amino acids. The germline gives CDR1 SGHAT, CDR2 FQNNGV. V lost 4 bases and J lost 5; bases outside the gene matches: 5. The chain's CDR3 is CASSSLAGDHEQYF. The DNA of the CDR3 is TGTGCCAGCAGCTCGCTAGCGGGAGACCACGAGCAGTACTTC.

This clonotype was detected ten times or more. The V gene is TRBV30, the J gene TRBJ1-3; D gene unclear. CDR3 length: 16 amino acids. Germline CDR1 GTSNPN, CDR2 SVGIG (reference sequence). Trimming took off 2 bases at V and 0 bases at J, with 14 bases between the two ends. The CDR3 sequence is CAWSKGLRVSGNTIYF. The CDR3 DNA follows: TGTGCCTGGAGTAAAGGCCTCCGGGTCTCTGGAAACACCATATATTTT.

This clonotype was seen at least ten times. J is TRBJ2-1 and V is TRBV11-2, with unresolved D. Trimming pared 1 base from V and 6 bases from J, leaving 10 bases between. The CDR3 covers 14 residues. Per the germline V gene, CDR1 is SGHAT and CDR2 is FQNNGV. CDR3 in amino acids: CASSLGPGGNEQFF. The CDR3 DNA follows: TGTGCCAGCAGCTTAGGTCCAGGCGGCAATGAGCAGTTCTTC.

This clonotype was seen many times. The rearrangement uses TRBV6-1 and TRBJ2-1, with unresolved D. This CDR3 has 11 residues. V was shortened by 10 bases and J by 4 bases, with 8 bases between the two germline ends. Germline assignment: CDR1 MNHNS and CDR2 SASEGT. CDR3 residues: CATTFYNEQFF. The CDR3 coding sequence is TGTGCCACCACTTTTTACAATGAGCAGTTCTTC.

This clonotype was detected ten times or more. The genes are TRBV27 and TRBJ2-7; TRBD2 might be the D (6 bases). V gave up 3 bases and J gave up 3 bases, with 9 bases separating them. CDR3 length equals 13 residues. CDR1 and CDR2 (germline): MNHEY, SMNVEV (reference sequence). The CDR3 coding sequence is TGTGCCAGCAGTTTTGTGGGGGGCTACGAGCAGTACTTC. Translating it yields CASSFVGGYEQYF.

The table lists this clonotype with many counts. The V gene is TRBV28, the J gene TRBJ2-7, with 10 bases fitting TRBD2. Trimming took 7 bases from V and 0 from J; bases not matched to a gene: 15. CDR1 and CDR2 (germline): MDHEN, SYDVKM. This CDR3 region has 18 residues. CDR3 DNA: TGTGCCAGCACCACAAGGCGGCTAGCGGGAGACGGCTCCTACGAGCAGTACTTC. Residues: CASTTRRLAGDGSYEQYF.

At least ten counts were recorded for this clonotype. The genes are TRBV11-2 and TRBJ2-3; D could derive from TRBD1 or TRBD2 (5 bases each). The CDR3 runs 17 residues. V lost 2 bases and J lost 4, with 19 bases in between. From germline, CDR1 is SGHAT and CDR2 FQNNGV. CDR3: CASSLSRGSLRSDTQYF. In DNA form, the CDR3 reads TGTGCCAGCAGCTTATCTCGGGGCAGCCTTAGGTCAGATACGCAGTATTTT.

This clonotype was seen a few times. V gene TRBV9 combines with J gene TRBJ1-4; D gene unclear. The CDR3 extends over 16 amino acids. Trimming took 3 bases from V and 5 from J, leaving 17 bases between them. The germline CDR1 and CDR2 sequences are SGDLS and YYNGEE. The CDR3 nucleotides read TGTGCCAGCAGCGCCCCGGAGTGGGGTGGAAATGAAAAACTGTTTTTT. As protein: CASSAPEWGGNEKLFF.

This clonotype has at least ten counts. The genes are TRBV2 and TRBJ1-4, with D unresolved. The CDR3 covers 14 residues. Germline V CDR1 and CDR2: SNHLY, FYNNEI. Deletions cut 6 bases from V and 5 bases from J, with 13 bases between. The CDR3 loop reads CASRTHGLNEKLFF. The CDR3 nucleotides are TGTGCCAGCAGGACGCACGGCTTGAATGAAAAACTGTTTTTT.

This clonotype was seen many times. The chain combines TRBV10-3 with TRBJ2-1; TRBD1 matches 9 bases. The CDR3 has 14 amino acids. V was pared by 6 bases and J by 7 bases, with 7 bases of the junction left unmatched. CDR1 and CDR2 (germline): ENHRY, SYGVKD. DNA for the CDR3: TGTGCCATCAGACCCGGGACAGGGTTAAATGAGCAGTTCTTC. Translating it yields CAIRPGTGLNEQFF.

J is TRBJ2-7 and V is TRBV27, with TRBD2 matching 11 bases. CDR1 and CDR2 from the germline V gene are MNHEY and SMNVEV (reference sequence). There are 13 residues in the CDR3. J gave up 6 bases and V 2 bases, and 0 bases lay outside the gene matches. DNA of the CDR3: TGTGCCAGCAGTTTACTAGCGGGAGGCGAGCAGTACTTC. Protein: CASSLLAGGEQYF.

This clonotype appeared many times. The V call is TRBV20-1, the J call TRBJ2-1; D is unclear. The CDR3 consists of 11 residues. Germline V gene sequence: CDR1 DFQATT, CDR2 SNEGSKA (reference sequence). The CDR3 here is CSVVSYNEQFF. The CDR3 DNA sequence: TGCAGCGTCGTTTCCTACAATGAGCAGTTCTTC.

For the CDR3, the DNA is TGTGCCAGCAGTTTAGCAATCATTAACTATGGCTACACCTTC. Translating gives CASSLAIINYGYTF. The gene calls are TRBV12-3 or TRBV12-4 and TRBJ1-2; no reliable D call. There are 14 residues in the CDR3. Between the trimmed V and J ends, which lost 0 bases and 1 base, there was a span of 6 bases.

This clonotype was recorded at least ten times. The gene calls are TRBV15 and TRBJ1-1; D uncertain. Trimming left V 2 bases short and J 3 bases short, with 4 bases between. The CDR3 length is 12 residues. Germline V CDR1 and CDR2: LNHNV, YYDKDF (reference sequence). CDR3 loop: CATSRRYTEAFF. Here the CDR3 DNA reads TGTGCCACCAGCAGACGATACACTGAAGCTTTCTTT.

The chain combines TRBV13 with TRBJ2-6; D is unclear. The CDR3 covers 18 residues. Germline CDR1 and CDR2: PRHDT and FYEKMQ (reference sequence). Deletions cut 5 bases from V and 0 bases from J, with 17 bases between. The CDR3 coding sequence is TGTGCCAGCAGCCACCGGGTGGGAACTCTCTCTGGGGCCAACGTCCTGACTTTC. Translation gives CASSHRVGTLSGANVLTF.

This clonotype was recorded at least ten times. The J gene is TRBJ2-7, the V gene TRBV20-1; TRBD2 matches at 8 bases. Germline assignment: CDR1 DFQATT and CDR2 SNEGSKA (reference sequence). Losses at the gene ends were 0 bases for V and 4 bases for J; bases not matched to a gene: 8. CDR3 length: 15 residues. The CDR3 spells CSARDERESYYEQYF. The CDR3 nucleotides read TGCAGTGCTAGAGATGAGCGGGAGTCCTATTACGAGCAGTACTTC.

The sample holds many counts of this clonotype. The CDR3 is CASSPLKPVNGAYNEQFF. Here the CDR3 DNA reads TGTGCCAGCAGCCCTCTCAAACCGGTGAATGGGGCCTACAATGAGCAGTTCTTC. This rearrangement joins TRBV14 to TRBJ2-1; D remains ambiguous. Germline-derived CDR1 and CDR2 are SGHDN and FVKESK. Trimming stripped 4 bases from V and 2 bases from J, with 21 bases between. The CDR3 totals 18 residues.

This clonotype was seen ten or more times. The genes are TRBV24-1 and TRBJ1-4; possibly TRBD1 for D (6 bases). Germline V gene lookup returns CDR1 KGHDR and CDR2 SFDVKD. Trimming left V 10 bases short and J 8 bases short, with 13 bases between. The CDR3 sequence is 12 residues long. The CDR3 bases are TGTGCCACGACAAGAGGGGGGGAAAAACTGTTTTTT. It yields the protein CATTRGGEKLFF.

This clonotype was seen many times. The chain has TRBV6-1 and TRBJ2-3; TRBD1 matches 7 bases. Per germline, CDR1 MNHNS and CDR2 SASEGT. CDR3 length equals 16 residues. The J segment lost 1 base and the V segment lost 5 bases, leaving 9 bases of the junction unmatched. The CDR3 nucleotides are TGTGCCAGCAGTTCACAGGGGAGAGGTCGCACAGATACGCAGTATTTT. It encodes CASSSQGRGRTDTQYF.

This clonotype was seen repeatedly, ten times or more. V gene TRBV7-3 combines with J gene TRBJ2-6; no definite D call. The CDR3 sequence is 17 residues long. V lost 5 bases and J lost 1, with 15 bases in between. The germline V gene has CDR1 SGHTA and CDR2 FQGTGA. As DNA, the CDR3 is TGTGCCAGCAGCCCCCTGTGGTCGAGTTCTGGGGCCAACGTCCTGACTTTC. Amino acid sequence: CASSPLWSSSGANVLTF. Supplemented by reference TRBV7-3 and TRBJ2-6, the full variable domain reads GAGVSQTPSNKVTEKGKYVELRCDPISGHTALYWYRQSLGQGPEFLIYFQGTGAADDSGLPNDRFFAVRPEGSVSTLKIQRTERGDSAVYLCASSPLWSSSGANVLTFGAGSRLTVL.

This clonotype was detected ten times or more. The chain carries TRBV28 and TRBJ1-2, with TRBD1 matching 12 bases. This CDR3 region has 14 residues. V was pared by 9 bases and J by 7 bases, with 9 bases of the junction left unmatched. The germline CDR1 and CDR2 sequences are MDHEN and SYDVKM. CDR3 in DNA: TGTGCCAGTTACTCGGGACAGGGGGCGTCTGGCTACACCTTC. This codes for CASYSGQGASGYTF.

This clonotype was seen repeatedly, ten times or more. V gene TRBV7-3 combines with J gene TRBJ2-1, with D maybe TRBD2 (5 bases). Per germline, CDR1 SGHTA and CDR2 FQGTGA. The CDR3 spans 15 residues. Trimming removed 5 bases from V and 3 bases from J, with 14 bases in between. CDR3: CASSEAAGVYNEQFF. The CDR3 DNA reads TGTGCCAGCAGCGAAGCGGCTGGGGTCTACAATGAGCAGTTCTTC.

The chain uses TRBV27 and TRBJ1-2; 9 bases match TRBD1. CDR3 size: 14 residues. CDR1 and CDR2 from the germline V gene are MNHEY and SMNVEV (reference sequence). V dropped 5 bases and J dropped 5; count of bases not matched to a gene: 6. The CDR3 sequence: CASSPYGTGYGYTF. CDR3 DNA sequence: TGTGCCAGCAGTCCGTACGGGACAGGGTATGGCTACACCTTC.

This clonotype was recorded at least ten times. The CDR3 DNA sequence: TGTGCCAGCAGTTTAGGATCAGGGCCGGGGACCGGGGAGCTGTTTTTT. Its protein product is CASSLGSGPGTGELFF. V usage is TRBV12-3 or TRBV12-4 and J usage is TRBJ2-2; either TRBD1 or TRBD2 may fit D (5 bases each). The CDR3 spans 16 residues. Between the trimmed V and J ends, which lost 1 base and 5 bases, there was a span of 14 bases.

This clonotype was picked up many times. The chain couples TRBV27 to TRBJ2-7; D unresolved. V was trimmed by 4 bases and J by 6 bases, leaving 13 bases between them. Germline V CDR1 and CDR2: MNHEY, SMNVEV (reference sequence). This CDR3 is built from 13 residues. As DNA, the CDR3 is TGTGCCAGCAGTTCCCTCGGTGCTGGCGAGCAGTACTTC. Its protein is CASSSLGAGEQYF.